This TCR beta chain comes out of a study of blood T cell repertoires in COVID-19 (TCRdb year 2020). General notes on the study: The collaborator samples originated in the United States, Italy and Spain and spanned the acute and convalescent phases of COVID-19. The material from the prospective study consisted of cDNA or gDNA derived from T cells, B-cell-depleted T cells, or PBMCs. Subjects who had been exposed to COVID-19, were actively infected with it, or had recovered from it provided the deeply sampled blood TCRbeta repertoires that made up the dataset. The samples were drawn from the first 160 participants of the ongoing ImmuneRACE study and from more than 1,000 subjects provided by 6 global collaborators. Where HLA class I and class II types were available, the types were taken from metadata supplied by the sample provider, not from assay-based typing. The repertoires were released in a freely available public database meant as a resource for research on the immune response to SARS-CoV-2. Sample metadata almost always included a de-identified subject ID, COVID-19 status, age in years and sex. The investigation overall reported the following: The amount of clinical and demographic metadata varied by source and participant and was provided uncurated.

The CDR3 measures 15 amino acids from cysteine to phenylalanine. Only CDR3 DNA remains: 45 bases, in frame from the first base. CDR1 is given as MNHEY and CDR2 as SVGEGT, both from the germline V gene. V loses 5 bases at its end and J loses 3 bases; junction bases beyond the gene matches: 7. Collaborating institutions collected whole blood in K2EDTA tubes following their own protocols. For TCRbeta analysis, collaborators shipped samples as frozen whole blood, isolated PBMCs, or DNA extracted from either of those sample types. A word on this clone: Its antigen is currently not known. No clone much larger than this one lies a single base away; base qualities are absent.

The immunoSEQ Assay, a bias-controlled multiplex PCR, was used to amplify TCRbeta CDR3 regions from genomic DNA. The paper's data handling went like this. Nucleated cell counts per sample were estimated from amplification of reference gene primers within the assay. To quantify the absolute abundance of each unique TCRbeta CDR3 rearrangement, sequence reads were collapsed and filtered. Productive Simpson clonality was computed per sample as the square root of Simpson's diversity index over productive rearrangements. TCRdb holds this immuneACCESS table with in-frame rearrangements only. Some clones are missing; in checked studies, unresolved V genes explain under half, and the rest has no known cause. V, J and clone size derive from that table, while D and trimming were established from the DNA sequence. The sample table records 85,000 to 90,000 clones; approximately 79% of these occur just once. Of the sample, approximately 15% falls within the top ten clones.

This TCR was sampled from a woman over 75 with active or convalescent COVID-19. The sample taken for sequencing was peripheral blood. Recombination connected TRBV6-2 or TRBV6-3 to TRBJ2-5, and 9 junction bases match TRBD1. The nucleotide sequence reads TGTGCCAGCAGTCATTACAGGGGGCGCGAAGAGACCCAGTACTTC. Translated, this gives CASSHYRGREETQYF.